This entry lists 31 T cell receptor beta chains sequenced from one sample in a study of blood T cell repertoires in COVID-19. Produced via immunoSEQ multiplex PCR; TCRdb's table is partial and in-frame only. The sample comprises roughly 87,000 clones, about 85% of which are singletons, and about 2.1% rests with the top ten. The source material was peripheral blood. These receptors were obtained from a woman aged 70-85 years with acute or convalescent COVID-19.

V gene TRBV2 combines with J gene TRBJ1-1; 8 nucleotides agree with TRBD1. The germline CDR1 and CDR2 sequences are SNHLY and FYNNEI. The V and J ends lost 6 bases and 5 bases, in that order; junction bases with no gene match: 8. The CDR3 totals 14 residues. The CDR3 coding sequence is TGTGCCAGCAGCTTACAGGGGGGGCGGACTGAAGCTTTCTTT. It encodes CASSLQGGRTEAFF.

The chain uses TRBV7-9 and TRBJ2-3; a weak D match, TRBD2 (7 bases). CDR3 length: 17 residues. Germline V gives CDR1 SEHNR, CDR2 FQNEAQ (reference sequence). Trimming shortened V by 5 bases and J by 4 bases, and 22 bases separated the two germline ends. CDR3 bases: TGTGCCAGCAGCCCCATAGGTGGGGGGGCTGCGGCAGATACGCAGTATTTT. It translates to CASSPIGGGAAADTQYF. The full variable domain, rest sourced from reference TRBV7-9 and TRBJ2-3, is DTGVSQNPRHKITKRGQNVTFRCDPISEHNRLYWYRQTLGQGPEFLTYFQNEAQLEKSRLLSDRFSAERPKGSFSTLEIQRTEQGDSAMYLCASSPIGGGAAADTQYFGPGTRLTVL.

The gene calls are TRBV11-2 and TRBJ1-1, with D unclear. The CDR3 covers 13 residues. Per germline, CDR1 SGHAT and CDR2 FQNNGV. V shed 1 base and J shed 5 bases, with 8 bases lying between them. For the CDR3, the DNA is TGTGCCAGCAGCTTAGTGCGAGAGACTGAAGCTTTCTTT. Protein product: CASSLVRETEAFF.

This clone was seen a single time. The V gene is TRBV24-1, the J gene TRBJ2-2; 10 positions match TRBD2. The CDR3 has 16 amino acids. Germline-derived CDR1 and CDR2 are KGHDR and SFDVKD. V was pared by 0 bases and J by 7 bases, with 4 bases of the junction left unmatched. The CDR3 region is CATSDLERGGRGELFF. The CDR3 DNA follows: TGTGCCACCAGTGATTTGGAGCGGGGGGGCCGCGGGGAGCTGTTTTTT.

This chain uses TRBV27 with TRBJ1-1; D not certain. Deletions cut 6 bases from V and 0 bases from J, with 8 bases between. The length of the CDR3 is 13 residues. Germline CDR1 is MNHEY and CDR2 is SMNVEV (reference sequence). CDR3 amino acids: CASSRLLNTEAFF. The CDR3 DNA reads TGTGCCAGCAGCAGGCTTTTGAACACTGAAGCTTTCTTT.

The table lists this clone with a count of one. The V gene is TRBV4-1, the J gene TRBJ1-1; 8 nucleotides match TRBD1. CDR1 and CDR2 from the germline V gene are MGHRA and YSYEKL. The V and J ends lost 2 bases and 1 base, in that order; junction bases with no gene match: 3. The CDR3 contains 15 residues. The CDR3 here is CASSQNRGTNTEAFF. CDR3 nucleotide sequence: TGCGCCAGCAGCCAAAACAGGGGGACGAACACTGAAGCTTTCTTT.

This CDR3 reads CASSLLTAEAFF. The CDR3 DNA is TGTGCCAGCAGCCTTCTTACAGCTGAAGCTTTCTTT. V usage is TRBV7-9 and J usage is TRBJ1-1, with D unresolved. Germline CDR1 SEHNR, CDR2 FQNEAQ (reference sequence). V lost 5 bases to trimming and J lost 6 bases, with 10 bases between them. The CDR3 sequence is 12 residues long.

V and J are TRBV11-1 and TRBJ2-1; 10 bases fit TRBD1. Trimming at V came to 5 bases and at J to 4 bases, leaving 2 bases not matched to a gene. This CDR3 is built from 14 residues. Germline CDR1 SGHAT, CDR2 FQDESV (reference sequence). The DNA for the CDR3 is TGTGCCAGCAGCCGGGACAGGGGTTACAATGAGCAGTTCTTC. Encoded protein: CASSRDRGYNEQFF. Complete variable domain (other parts from reference TRBV11-1 and TRBJ2-1): EAEVAQSPRYKITEKSQAVAFWCDPISGHATLYWYRQILGQGPELLVQFQDESVVDDSQLPKDRFSAERLKGVDSTLKIQPAELGDSAMYLCASSRDRGYNEQFFGPGTRLTVL.

The V and J genes are TRBV6-6 and TRBJ2-7; tentative D call: TRBD1 (6 bases). Germline CDR1 is MNHNY and CDR2 is SVGAGI (reference sequence). The length of the CDR3 is 11 residues. With 6 bases removed from V and 3 bases from J, the gap between germline ends came to 6 bases. DNA for the CDR3: TGTGCCAGCAGGGACAGCTACGAGCAGTACTTC. Residues: CASRDSYEQYF.

This chain uses TRBV30 with TRBJ1-2; possible D gene TRBD1, 6 bases. V dropped 2 bases and J dropped 7 bases, with 14 bases sitting between them. Germline V CDR1 and CDR2: GTSNPN, SVGIG (reference sequence). This CDR3 is 13 amino acids long. Here the CDR3 reads CAWSKETGLGYTF. DNA of the CDR3: TGTGCCTGGAGTAAAGAGACAGGTCTTGGCTACACCTTC.

This chain uses TRBV5-6 with TRBJ1-4; D not resolved. V gave up 1 base and J gave up 4 bases, with 14 bases separating them. This CDR3 has 16 amino acids. CDR1 and CDR2 from the germline V gene are SGHDT and YYEEEE. CDR3 sequence: CASSLSGGVRNEKLFF. The CDR3 bases are TGTGCCAGCAGCTTGAGCGGTGGGGTACGTAATGAAAAACTGTTTTTT.

V is TRBV30 and J is TRBJ2-7; D gene unclear. The CDR3 is made up of 11 amino acids. CDR1 GTSNPN and CDR2 SVGIG come from the germline V gene (reference sequence). Trimming took off 0 bases at V and 4 bases at J, with 4 bases between the two ends. The CDR3 DNA reads as TGTGCCTGGAGTGTACAGTACGAGCAGTACTTC. Amino acids: CAWSVQYEQYF.

The rearrangement links TRBV29-1 to TRBJ1-2; D gene ambiguous. The germline CDR1 and CDR2 sequences are SQVTM and ANQGSEA. There are 11 residues in the CDR3. V was clipped by 4 bases and J by 3 bases, with 6 bases between them. The chain's CDR3 is CSVVQDYGYTF. For the CDR3, the DNA is TGCAGCGTTGTTCAGGACTATGGCTACACCTTC.

The chain has TRBV20-1 and TRBJ1-1; D gene ambiguous. Trimming took 6 bases from V and 2 from J, leaving 4 bases between them. Germline loops: CDR1 DFQATT, CDR2 SNEGSKA (reference sequence). The CDR3 extends over 10 amino acids. CDR3 nucleotides: TGCAGTGCCTTAAACACTGAAGCTTTCTTT. Protein: CSALNTEAFF.

The chain joins TRBV11-1 to TRBJ2-2; D call uncertain. V dropped 5 bases and J dropped 2 bases, with 15 bases sitting between them. The CDR3 loop spans 16 amino acids. Germline V CDR1 and CDR2: SGHAT, FQDESV (reference sequence). The CDR3 spells CASSPNSLSNTGELFF. The CDR3 nucleotides are TGTGCCAGCAGCCCAAACAGCCTTTCTAACACCGGGGAGCTGTTTTTT.

This chain connects TRBV5-1 to TRBJ1-4, with D unclear. The length of the CDR3 is 14 residues. V lost 4 bases and J 3 bases, leaving 10 bases between the germline ends. From germline, CDR1 is SGHRS and CDR2 YFSETQ. The CDR3 is CASSPGEPNEKLFF. The CDR3 DNA sequence: TGCGCCAGCAGCCCCGGGGAGCCTAATGAAAAACTGTTTTTT. Combining the CDR3 with reference TRBV5-1 and TRBJ1-4 gives the whole variable domain KAGVTQTPRYLIKTRGQQVTLSCSPISGHRSVSWYQQTPGQGLQFLFEYFSETQRNKGNFPGRFSGRQFSNSRSEMNVSTLELGDSALYLCASSPGEPNEKLFFGSGTQLSVL.

CDR3: CASSPGGDFNEKLFF. The CDR3 DNA follows: TGTGCCAGCAGTCCGGGAGGGGACTTTAATGAAAAACTGTTTTTT. The V and J genes are TRBV28 and TRBJ1-4; maybe TRBD1 (5 bases). The germline CDR1 and CDR2 sequences are MDHEN and SYDVKM. The length of the CDR3 is 15 residues. V gave up 5 bases and J gave up 4 bases, with 14 bases separating them.

This clone was detected only once. The chain couples TRBV4-1 to TRBJ2-3; tentatively, D is TRBD2 (5 bases). The CDR3 loop spans 16 amino acids. V was shortened by 0 bases and J by 0 bases, with 10 bases between the two germline ends. Germline assignment: CDR1 MGHRA and CDR2 YSYEKL. The CDR3 DNA sequence: TGCGCCAGCAGCCAAGAACTAGTAGCAAGCACAGATACGCAGTATTTT. This gives the protein CASSQELVASTDTQYF.

This clone was counted between two and nine times. V and J are TRBV29-1 and TRBJ1-4; D may be TRBD1 (5 bases). Germline lookup yields CDR1 SQVTM and CDR2 ANQGSEA. CDR3 length: 14 amino acids. Deletions cut 0 bases from V and 3 bases from J, with 8 bases between. CDR3 residues: CSVEDRVANEKLFF. The CDR3 DNA sequence: TGCAGCGTTGAAGACAGGGTGGCTAATGAAAAACTGTTTTTT.

V gene TRBV7-9 combines with J gene TRBJ1-1, with D unresolved. The CDR3 is 14 residues long. Germline CDR1 and CDR2: SEHNR and FQNEAQ (reference sequence). Trimming stripped 5 bases from V and 0 bases from J, with 10 bases between. The CDR3 loop reads CASSLGAMNTEAFF. CDR3 sequence (DNA): TGTGCCAGCAGCCTGGGCGCCATGAACACTGAAGCTTTCTTT.

This clone came up a few times. This sample includes further DNA sequences coding for the same CDR3. V gene TRBV4-1 combines with J gene TRBJ1-2, with TRBD1 identical over 9 bases. J gave up 4 bases and V 2 bases, and 5 bases lay outside the gene matches. Germline-derived CDR1 and CDR2 are MGHRA and YSYEKL. There are 15 residues in the CDR3. The chain's CDR3 is CASSQLQGAVYGYTF. The CDR3 DNA is TGCGCCAGCAGCCAATTACAGGGGGCTGTCTATGGCTACACCTTC.

V gene TRBV5-1 combines with J gene TRBJ2-3; D may be TRBD2 (5 bases). This CDR3 contains 15 residues. V dropped 4 bases and J dropped 0 bases, with 12 bases sitting between them. Germline-derived CDR1 and CDR2 are SGHRS and YFSETQ. The CDR3 DNA reads as TGCGCCAGCAGCCCCGGGGTCCCTAGCACAGATACGCAGTATTTT. It yields the protein CASSPGVPSTDTQYF.

J is TRBJ2-2 and V is TRBV5-1, with TRBD2 as a possible D gene (6 bases). Trimming left V 3 bases short and J 4 bases short, with 13 bases between. CDR1 is SGHRS and CDR2 is YFSETQ in the germline V gene. CDR3 length: 15 residues. The CDR3 loop reads CASSWGEGSTGELFF. CDR3 in DNA: TGCGCCAGCAGCTGGGGGGAAGGTTCCACCGGGGAGCTGTTTTTT.

J is TRBJ1-5 and V is TRBV6-5, with unresolved D. Germline V gives CDR1 MNHEY, CDR2 SVGAGI. The V end lost 7 bases, the J end lost 1 base, and 11 bases lay between the germline ends. CDR3 length equals 14 residues. The CDR3 here is CASTPGWSNQPQHF. CDR3 coding DNA: TGTGCCAGCACGCCGGGTTGGAGCAATCAGCCCCAGCATTTT.

The chain combines TRBV6-5 with TRBJ1-3; no clear D gene. V lost 8 bases, J lost 0 bases, and 11 bases lay in between. This CDR3 contains 14 residues. Germline lookup yields CDR1 MNHEY and CDR2 SVGAGI. DNA of the CDR3: TGTGCCAGCTGTATGGCCAGCTCTGGAAACACCATATATTTT. Its protein product is CASCMASSGNTIYF.

CDR3 sequence: CASSQASSADTDTQYF. The CDR3 DNA follows: TGTGCCAGCAGCCAAGCCTCTAGCGCCGACACAGATACGCAGTATTTT. The V gene is TRBV14, the J gene TRBJ2-3, with TRBD2 as a possible D gene (6 bases). CDR1 and CDR2 from the germline V gene are SGHDN and FVKESK. V was shortened by 1 base and J by 2 bases, with 13 bases between the two germline ends. This CDR3 comprises 16 residues. The whole variable domain, remainder taken from reference TRBV14 and TRBJ2-3, is EAGVTQFPSHSVIEKGQTVTLRCDPISGHDNLYWYRRVMGKEIKFLLHFVKESKQDESGMPNNRFLAERTGGTYSTLKVQPAELEDSGVYFCASSQASSADTDTQYFGPGTRLTVL.

The chain is built from TRBV19 and TRBJ2-2; D is ambiguous. Trimming stripped 5 bases from V and 3 bases from J, with 10 bases between. The CDR3 length is 14 residues. Germline lookup yields CDR1 LNHDA and CDR2 SQIVND (reference sequence). CDR3 coding DNA: TGTGCCAGTAGTTCACGGGTCCACACCGGGGAGCTGTTTTTT. Encoded protein: CASSSRVHTGELFF.

This chain uses TRBV29-1 with TRBJ1-1; 7 bases line up with TRBD1. This CDR3 is 13 amino acids long. The germline CDR1 and CDR2 sequences are SQVTM and ANQGSEA. V dropped 6 bases and J dropped 1; count of bases not matched to a gene: 5. The CDR3 is CSVRQGRNTEAFF. CDR3 DNA: TGCAGCGTCCGACAGGGTAGGAACACTGAAGCTTTCTTT.

The chain combines TRBV9 with TRBJ1-1, with D unresolved. Per the germline V gene, CDR1 is SGDLS and CDR2 is YYNGEE. Deletions cut 3 bases from V and 1 base from J, with 16 bases between. The CDR3 extends over 16 amino acids. For the CDR3, the DNA is TGTGCCAGCAGCGCTAGTCTGCAGTACACGAACACTGAAGCTTTCTTT. Protein: CASSASLQYTNTEAFF.

The J gene is TRBJ2-7, the V gene TRBV2, with 10 bases that match TRBD2. Germline V gene sequence: CDR1 SNHLY, CDR2 FYNNEI. The CDR3 consists of 14 residues. V lost 5 bases and J lost 6; bases outside the gene matches: 7. CDR3 nucleotides: TGTGCCAGCAGTATTTCTAGCGGGGGCGGCGAGCAGTACTTC. As protein: CASSISSGGGEQYF. Together with reference TRBV2 and TRBJ2-7, the CDR3 gives the full variable domain: EPEVTQTPSHQVTQMGQEVILRCVPISNHLYFYWYRQILGQKVEFLVSFYNNEISEKSEIFDDQFSVERPDGSNFTLKIRSTKLEDSAMYFCASSISSGGGEQYFGPGTRLTVT.

A few counts support this clone. This sequence joins TRBV6-5 and TRBJ2-5, with D uncertain. CDR3 length equals 14 residues. Germline CDR1 is MNHEY and CDR2 is SVGAGI. Trimming pared 4 bases from V and 0 bases from J, leaving 9 bases between. As DNA, the CDR3 is TGTGCCAGCAGTTTAACAGCCTACCAAGAGACCCAGTACTTC. This gives the protein CASSLTAYQETQYF.